A selection of T cell receptor beta chains follows, all from one sample in a study of blood T cell repertoires in COVID-19. Sequencing used immunoSEQ multiplex PCR; TCRdb keeps in-frame clones, though not all of them. The profile shows about 190,000 clones, about 79% of them singletons. The sample comprised peripheral blood. These TCRs come from a woman in her 70s with acute or convalescent COVID-19. The CDR3 runs from the conserved cysteine through the conserved F or W. D genes are given only for firm matches. Some rows have no size entry. The others give once, few or many, or a class for an expanded clone.

V gene	J gene	D gene	clone size	CDR3 DNA	CDR3 protein
TRBV7-9	TRBJ1-6	TRBD1	once	TGTGCCAGTGCCGGGACAGGGGTTTCACCCCTCCACTTT	CASAGTGVSPLHF
TRBV5-1	TRBJ2-7	-	-	TGCGCCAGCAGCTTGGGTCGCGGGAAGGGGTACGAGCAGTACTTC	CASSLGRGKGYEQYF
TRBV10-1	TRBJ2-3	TRBD1	-	TGCGCCAGCGATGGGACAGGGATTACTTTGGGAGATACGCAGTATTTT	CASDGTGITLGDTQYF
TRBV6-5	TRBJ2-2	-	-	TGTGCCAGCAACCGACACGCGAACACCGGGGAGCTGTTTTTT	CASNRHANTGELFF
TRBV7-9	TRBJ1-5	-	-	TGTGCCAGCAGCCCCTCCAGTCAGCCCCAGCATTTT	CASSPSSQPQHF
TRBV7-3	TRBJ2-2	TRBD1	-	TGTGCCAGCAGGACAGGGAGAAACACCGGGGAGCTGTTTTTT	CASRTGRNTGELFF
TRBV3-1/TRBV3-2	TRBJ2-1	-	-	TGTGCCAGCAGCCTGAACACTGAGCAGTTCTTC	CASSLNTEQFF
TRBV6-6	TRBJ1-1	-	-	TGTGCCAGCAGTTACATTGCAGGGAAGGACACTGAAGCTTTCTTT	CASSYIAGKDTEAFF
TRBV5-1	TRBJ2-1	-	-	TGCGCCAGCAGCTTAGTGGGAGACGCATCCTACAATGAGCAGTTCTTC	CASSLVGDASYNEQFF
TRBV6-1	TRBJ1-6	-	-	TGTGCCAGCAGTGAAGGTATCGGGGGTGGACCCTATAATTCACCCCTCCACTTT	CASSEGIGGGPYNSPLHF
TRBV7-9	TRBJ1-1	-	-	TGTGCCAGCAGCTTAGGATCGGGGGGCAAGAACACTGAAGCTTTCTTT	CASSLGSGGKNTEAFF
TRBV6-1	TRBJ1-5	-	once	TGTGCCAGCAGTGAAGCGCGGGGGCCTAATCAGCCCCAGCATTTT	CASSEARGPNQPQHF
TRBV27	TRBJ1-1	-	-	TGTGCCAGCAGTACCCAACAGGGTTACACTGAAGCTTTCTTT	CASSTQQGYTEAFF
TRBV28	TRBJ2-7	TRBD1	once	TGTGCCAGCAAGATCGGGACAGGGATGTACGAGCAGTACTTC	CASKIGTGMYEQYF
TRBV25-1	TRBJ2-3	-	-	TGTGCCAGCAGTGGGACAGCGAGCACAGATACGCAGTATTTT	CASSGTASTDTQYF
TRBV9	TRBJ2-7	TRBD1	-	TGTGCCAGCAGCGTCACCGGGACAGGGGGCTTAGAGCAGTACTTC	CASSVTGTGGLEQYF
TRBV11-2	TRBJ1-1	TRBD1	-	TGTGCCAGCAGCGAACGGACAGGGGCCGGCCTTGAAGCTTTCTTT	CASSERTGAGLEAFF
TRBV24-1	TRBJ2-3	TRBD1	-	TGTGCCACCAGTGGGGGAGCACAATTTGGGACAGGGGGTGGGGATACGCAGTATTTT	CATSGGAQFGTGGGDTQYF
TRBV4-1	TRBJ2-6	TRBD1	-	TGCGCCAGCAGCGATACCCCGGGACAGAGCTCTGGGGCCAACGTCCTGACTTTC	CASSDTPGQSSGANVLTF
TRBV9	TRBJ2-1	TRBD2	-	TGTGCCAGCAGCGTACTTAGCGGGAGTAGCGATGAGCAGTTCTTC	CASSVLSGSSDEQFF
TRBV2	TRBJ2-2	-	-	TGTGCCAGCAGTGACGGACTAAACACCGGGGAGCTGTTTTTT	CASSDGLNTGELFF
TRBV3-1/TRBV3-2	TRBJ1-3	-	-	TGTGCCAGCAGCCAAGGGGGGCGAAACACCATATATTTT	CASSQGGRNTIYF
TRBV9	TRBJ1-4	TRBD1	-	TGTGCCAGCAGCGGGACAGGGGGTCCTAATGAAAAACTGTTTTTT	CASSGTGGPNEKLFF
TRBV5-1	TRBJ2-5	-	once	TGCGCCAGCAGCTTCCGGGGAAACCAAGAGACCCAGTACTTC	CASSFRGNQETQYF
TRBV2	TRBJ1-5	TRBD1	-	TGTGCCAGCAGATCCGGACAGGGGGCAAATCAGCCCCAGCATTTT	CASRSGQGANQPQHF
TRBV5-1	TRBJ2-3	TRBD1	-	TGCGCCAGCAGCATCCGGGACAGCCGGGTAGATACGCAGTATTTT	CASSIRDSRVDTQYF
TRBV6-6	TRBJ2-5	TRBD2	-	TGTGCCAGCAGTTCGGGACTAGCGGAGACCCAGTACTTC	CASSSGLAETQYF
TRBV5-1	TRBJ2-2	TRBD1	-	TGCGCCAGCAGCTCCCCCGGACAGGGGACAGCCGGGGAGCTGTTTTTT	CASSSPGQGTAGELFF
TRBV7-9	TRBJ1-4	-	once	TGTGCCAGCAGCTTACGGTTAGCAGGGGAAGGGGAAAAACTGTTTTTT	CASSLRLAGEGEKLFF
TRBV24-1	TRBJ1-5	-	once	TGTGCCACCAGTGATTCCCGGACAGTAGATAGCAATCAGCCCCAGCATTTT	CATSDSRTVDSNQPQHF
TRBV10-1	TRBJ2-1	TRBD2	-	TGCGCCAGCAGTGAGGGGGGGGCCTACAATGAGCAGTTCTTC	CASSEGGAYNEQFF
TRBV7-9	TRBJ1-2	TRBD1	-	TGTGCCAGCAGTCGACAGGGTGTGGATGGCTACACCTTC	CASSRQGVDGYTF
TRBV7-9	TRBJ1-4	-	-	TGTGCCAGCAGTTTTCCACTTCCGGGAGAGAATGAAAAACTGTTTTTT	CASSFPLPGENEKLFF
TRBV6-7	TRBJ2-7	-	-	TGTGCCAGCCAGGACGAGCAGTACTTC	CASQDEQYF
TRBV6-1	TRBJ1-4	TRBD1	-	TGTGCCAGCAGTGAACGAAGAGGACAGGGTAAAAAACTGTTTTTT	CASSERRGQGKKLFF
TRBV11-2	TRBJ2-1	TRBD1	-	TGTGCCAGCAGCTTAGGACAGGGGAATTACAATGAGCAGTTCTTC	CASSLGQGNYNEQFF
TRBV12-3/TRBV12-4	TRBJ2-1	-	-	TGTGCCAGCAGTCTTTTCTCAGTTGAGCAGTTCTTC	CASSLFSVEQFF